The 26 T cell receptor beta chains in this list originate from one sample, sequenced in a study of T cells in narcolepsy. The assay was immunoSEQ multiplex PCR, and TCRdb's table has in-frame clones only and misses some. The table lists around 33,000 clones, around 86% of them singletons, with less than 3% in the top ten. The sequenced sample was CD45RA- memory CD4+ T cells from PBMCs. The receptors stem from a human donor with narcolepsy.

This chain links TRBV11-2 with TRBJ1-1; D gene unclear. This CDR3 region has 14 residues. CDR1 SGHAT and CDR2 FQNNGV come from the germline V gene. V was trimmed by 1 base and J by 6 bases, leaving 12 bases between them. CDR3 DNA: TGTGCCAGCAGCTTAGCTTTTGGTAACGCTGAAGCTTTCTTT. As protein: CASSLAFGNAEAFF. Complete variable domain (other parts from reference TRBV11-2 and TRBJ1-1): EAGVAQSPRYKIIEKRQSVAFWCNPISGHATLYWYQQILGQGPKLLIQFQNNGVVDDSQLPKDRFSAERLKGVDSTLKIQPAKLEDSAVYLCASSLAFGNAEAFFGQGTRLTVV.

The genes are TRBV4-2 and TRBJ2-2, with a tentative D call TRBD2 (6 bases). This CDR3 spans 16 amino acids. Germline V CDR1 and CDR2: LGHNA, YNFKEQ. The V and J ends lost 1 base and 4 bases respectively, with 13 bases between them. The CDR3 bases are TGTGCCAGCAGCCAAGTCGCGGGGCCAGTCACCGGGGAGCTGTTTTTT. It specifies CASSQVAGPVTGELFF.

The chain couples TRBV6-1 to TRBJ2-3, with 10 bases lining up with TRBD1. V lost 9 bases and J lost 3; bases outside the gene matches: 9. Germline V gene sequence: CDR1 MNHNS, CDR2 SASEGT. The CDR3 loop spans 15 amino acids. The CDR3 DNA reads TGTGCCAGTACCCGGACAGGGGGGGAGACAGATACGCAGTATTTT. This translates into CASTRTGGETDTQYF.

The chain uses TRBV7-9 and TRBJ1-4, with 7 bases lining up with TRBD1. Germline V gene sequence: CDR1 SEHNR, CDR2 FQNEAQ (reference sequence). V gave up 6 bases and J gave up 5 bases; unmatched junction bases: 9. The CDR3 is 15 amino acids. The CDR3 protein is CASSLDRNPNEKLFF. The CDR3 nucleotides are TGTGCCAGCAGTCTGGACAGGAATCCCAATGAAAAACTGTTTTTT.

This chain uses TRBV11-2 with TRBJ1-5; D is ambiguous. CDR3 size: 14 residues. Looked up from germline, CDR1 is SGHAT and CDR2 is FQNNGV. Trimming pared 2 bases from V and 6 bases from J, leaving 11 bases between. Here the CDR3 reads CASSLPGAGQPQHF. In nucleotides, the CDR3 is TGTGCCAGCAGCTTACCGGGAGCCGGTCAGCCCCAGCATTTT.

This sequence joins TRBV2 and TRBJ1-2; 8 bases map to TRBD1. J gave up 4 bases and V 10 bases, and 2 bases lay outside the gene matches. From germline, CDR1 is SNHLY and CDR2 FYNNEI. The CDR3 is 11 residues long. CDR3 residues: CATTGAYGYTF. The CDR3 bases are TGTGCCACGACAGGGGCCTATGGCTACACCTTC.

CDR3 region: CASSLAGFGELFF. The CDR3 coding sequence is TGTGCCAGCAGCTTAGCGGGTTTTGGGGAGCTGTTTTTT. The chain carries TRBV7-2 and TRBJ2-2; D is undetermined. Germline CDR1 SGHTA, CDR2 FQGNSA. Trimming removed 0 bases from V and 8 bases from J, with 7 bases in between. There are 13 residues in the CDR3.

This clone has a single count. At one end, the junction sequence differs from germline, possibly due to a read error. V is TRBV2 and J is TRBJ2-7; 7 positions match TRBD2. CDR1 and CDR2 (germline): SNHLY, FYNNEI. The CDR3 runs to 16 residues. The CDR3 DNA reads as TGCGCCAGCAGTGAAGAAGGATGGGGAAGGGACTACGGGCAGTACTTC. It yields the protein CASSEEGWGRDYGQYF.

In DNA, the CDR3 is TGTGCCAGCAGCTTGGCCGGACGGAACACCGGGGAGCTGTTTTTT. Its protein product is CASSLAGRNTGELFF. The chain employs TRBV5-4 and TRBJ2-2; D is undetermined. The CDR3 spans 15 residues. V dropped 0 bases and J dropped 1 base, with 7 bases sitting between them. Germline-derived CDR1 and CDR2 are SGHNT and YYREEE (reference sequence).

The V gene is TRBV7-8, the J gene TRBJ1-5, with D unclear. This CDR3 has 15 residues. V shed 5 bases and J shed 0 bases, with 11 bases lying between them. Per germline, CDR1 SGHVS and CDR2 FQNEAQ. The CDR3 DNA follows: TGTGCCAGCAGCCCAGGAGGGTATAGCAATCAGCCCCAGCATTTT. Translating gives CASSPGGYSNQPQHF. The full variable domain, with the rest looked up from reference TRBV7-8 and TRBJ1-5, is GAGVSQSPRYKVAKRGQDVALRCDPISGHVSLFWYQQALGQGPEFLTYFQNEAQLDKSGLPSDRFFAERPEGSVSTLKIQRTQQEDSAVYLCASSPGGYSNQPQHFGDGTRLSIL.

CDR3 protein: CASSRVTDTQYF. The CDR3 DNA reads as TGTGCCAGCAGCCGGGTAACAGATACGCAGTATTTT. The J gene is TRBJ2-3, the V gene TRBV7-2; D gene uncertain. The CDR3 sequence is 12 residues long. Germline-derived CDR1 and CDR2 are SGHTA and FQGNSA. Trimming took 5 bases from V and 3 from J, leaving 6 bases between them.

Only a few counts were recorded for this clone. CDR3 coding DNA: TGTGCCAGTAGTCGGCGGGGGGCCCAATACGAGCAGTACTTC. Its translation is CASSRRGAQYEQYF. This chain links TRBV19 with TRBJ2-7; 8 bases fit TRBD2. This CDR3 comprises 14 residues. With 5 bases clipped from V and 4 bases from J, the junction kept 7 bases outside the gene matches. The germline V gene encodes CDR1 LNHDA and CDR2 SQIVND (reference sequence).

CDR3 nucleotides: TGTGCCACCGCTCCTAGGGACGGGAAATCTAATGAAAAACTGTTTTTT. It is translated as CATAPRDGKSNEKLFF. The gene calls are TRBV10-3 and TRBJ1-4, with D tentatively TRBD1 (5 bases). The CDR3 is made up of 16 amino acids. In germline, CDR1 is ENHRY, CDR2 SYGVKD. V shed 10 bases and J shed 3 bases, with 21 bases lying between them.

The CDR3 nucleotides are TGCAGCGTTGAAGTCGGGGGGGAAGCTTTCTTT. It is translated as CSVEVGGEAFF. The gene calls are TRBV29-1 and TRBJ1-1, with D maybe TRBD1 (5 bases). V lost 1 base, J lost 8 bases, and 8 bases lay in between. Germline CDR1 is SQVTM and CDR2 is ANQGSEA. CDR3 length: 11 amino acids.

The V and J genes are TRBV7-3 and TRBJ2-3; no firm D call. Looked up from germline, CDR1 is SGHTA and CDR2 is FQGTGA. V was trimmed by 1 base and J by 7 bases, leaving 9 bases between them. This CDR3 comprises 13 residues. CDR3 residues: CASSLSPDYTQYF. The CDR3 nucleotides read TGTGCCAGCAGCTTAAGTCCTGATTATACGCAGTATTTT.

By share of the sample, this clone is medium-sized. CDR3 bases: TGTGCCAGCTCACCGGGACCGAAGATGGAAAAACTGTTTTTT. Translated, it gives CASSPGPKMEKLFF. The chain joins TRBV18 to TRBJ1-4; maybe TRBD1 (5 bases). With 3 bases removed from V and 8 bases from J, the gap between germline ends came to 13 bases. There are 14 residues in the CDR3. Germline CDR1 KGHSH, CDR2 LQKENI.

The chain recombines TRBV29-1 with TRBJ2-3, with 10 bases aligning to TRBD1. The V gene end was trimmed by 4 bases and the J gene end by 4 bases; junction bases not matched to a gene: 11. This CDR3 spans 16 amino acids. Looked up from germline, CDR1 is SQVTM and CDR2 is ANQGSEA. The chain's CDR3 is CSVGVETGGTSDTQYF. CDR3 nucleotides: TGCAGCGTTGGAGTGGAGACAGGGGGCACTTCAGATACGCAGTATTTT.

The V call is TRBV4-3, the J call TRBJ1-1, with D unresolved. V was pared by 4 bases and J by 1 base, with 13 bases between. The CDR3 contains 15 residues. Germline CDR1 is LGHNA and CDR2 is YSLEER. Written as DNA, the CDR3 is TGCGCCAGCAGCCGGTACGGCAATAGGAACACTGAAGCTTTCTTT. Its protein product is CASSRYGNRNTEAFF.

This clone was recorded only once. The chain recombines TRBV14 with TRBJ2-5, with a possible D match to TRBD1 (5 bases). The CDR3 is 14 amino acids. V was pared by 0 bases and J by 7 bases, with 12 bases between. Germline CDR1 and CDR2: SGHDN and FVKESK. The chain's CDR3 is CASSQDGQGATQYF. In nucleotides, the CDR3 is TGTGCCAGCAGCCAAGATGGCCAGGGTGCGACCCAGTACTTC.

The sample holds a few counts of this clone. This sequence joins TRBV5-8 and TRBJ1-4, with TRBD1 matching over 9 bases. Germline CDR1 SGHTS, CDR2 YDEGEE. The CDR3 length is 16 residues. After removal of 4 bases from V and 3 bases from J, the junction contained 7 bases not matched to a gene. CDR3 region: CASSGRDRVANEKLFF. The CDR3, as DNA: TGTGCCAGCAGCGGCCGGGACAGGGTTGCTAATGAAAAACTGTTTTTT.

The CDR3 bases are TGTGCCACCAGCCCCGGGGAGAATTTCGGTATGATGCAGCCCCAGCATTTT. Amino acid sequence: CATSPGENFGMMQPQHF. The J gene is TRBJ1-5, the V gene TRBV15, with D hard to call. Germline CDR1 reads LNHNV; CDR2 reads YYDKDF (reference sequence). The CDR3 has 17 residues. Trimming cost V 5 bases and J 7 bases, with 24 bases left between them. The variable domain in full, completed from reference TRBV15 and TRBJ1-5, reads DAMVIQNPRYQVTQFGKPVTLSCSQTLNHNVMYWYQQKSSQAPKLLFHYYDKDFNNEADTPDNFQSRRPNTSFCFLDIRSPGLGDTAMYLCATSPGENFGMMQPQHFGDGTRLSIL.

The gene calls are TRBV13 and TRBJ2-7, with D possibly being TRBD2 (6 bases). The V end was cut by 3 bases, the J end by 6 bases, with 9 bases between. Germline V lookup: CDR1 PRHDT, CDR2 FYEKMQ (reference sequence). This CDR3 contains 12 residues. The CDR3 loop reads CASSLRGAEQYF. As DNA, the CDR3 is TGTGCCAGCAGCTTGCGGGGAGCCGAGCAGTACTTC.

The rearrangement links TRBV5-4 to TRBJ2-2, with TRBD1 matching over 7 bases. In germline, CDR1 is SGHNT, CDR2 YYREEE (reference sequence). The J segment lost 5 bases and the V segment lost 0 bases, leaving 4 bases of the junction unmatched. The CDR3 loop spans 15 amino acids. Written as DNA, the CDR3 is TGTGCCAGCAGCTTGGGACAGGGAAAAACCGGGGAGCTGTTTTTT. It encodes CASSLGQGKTGELFF.

J is TRBJ2-2 and V is TRBV27; 8 positions match TRBD1. This CDR3 contains 13 residues. With V trimmed by 6 bases and J by 6 bases, 3 bases remained unmatched. Germline V gene lookup returns CDR1 MNHEY and CDR2 SMNVEV (reference sequence). CDR3 DNA sequence: TGTGCCAGCAGCTCACAGGGGGCCGGGGAGCTGTTTTTT. This sequence encodes CASSSQGAGELFF.

The rearrangement links TRBV7-2 to TRBJ1-4; D gene ambiguous. CDR1 and CDR2 (germline): SGHTA, FQGNSA. Trimming stripped 2 bases from V and 7 bases from J, with 11 bases between. The CDR3 contains 14 residues. The CDR3 DNA sequence: TGTGCCAGCAGCTTAAGCGGTCCGACTGAAAAACTGTTTTTT. This codes for CASSLSGPTEKLFF. The complete variable domain, with remaining parts taken from reference TRBV7-2 and TRBJ1-4, reads GAGVSQSPSNKVTEKGKDVELRCDPISGHTALYWYRQSLGQGLEFLIYFQGNSAPDKSGLPSDRFSAERTGGSVSTLTIQRTQQEDSAVYLCASSLSGPTEKLFFGSGTQLSVL.

J is TRBJ2-7 and V is TRBV2; 8 positions agree with TRBD2. Germline CDR1 SNHLY, CDR2 FYNNEI. Trimming at V came to 3 bases and at J to 6 bases, leaving 4 bases not matched to a gene. CDR3 size: 13 residues. The CDR3 bases are TGTGCCAGCAGTGAGGTCCGGGGGGGCGAGCAGTACTTC. It codes for CASSEVRGGEQYF.